This T cell receptor (beta chain) was captured by sequencing in a study of blood T cell repertoires in COVID-19 (dated by TCRdb to 2018 to 2021). For the wider study: Samples covering the acute and convalescent phases of COVID-19 were provided by collaborators in the United States, Italy and Spain. The prospective study material was composed of cDNA or gDNA derived from T cells, B-cell-depleted T cells, or PBMCs. Subjects who had been exposed to COVID-19, were actively infected with it, or had recovered from it provided the deeply sampled blood TCRbeta repertoires that made up the dataset. The repertoires were released in a freely available public database meant as a resource for research on the immune response to SARS-CoV-2. The samples were drawn from the first 160 participants of the ongoing ImmuneRACE study and from some 1,300 subjects provided by 6 global collaborators. The sample metadata nearly always contained a de-identified subject ID, COVID-19 status, age in years and sex. Where available, HLA class I and class II types were obtained from metadata supplied by the sample provider rather than from assay-based typing. The paper as a whole reports these results and caveats: The quantity of clinical and demographic metadata differed by source and by participant and was supplied without curation.

TCRbeta CDR3 regions were amplified from genomic DNA by means of the immunoSEQ Assay, a bias-controlled multiplex PCR. The authors' pipeline ran thus. The number of nucleated cells in each sample was estimated from the amplification of reference gene primers within the assay. To quantify the absolute abundance of each unique TCRbeta CDR3 rearrangement, sequence reads were collapsed and filtered. For each sample, productive Simpson clonality was calculated as the square root of Simpson's diversity index across productive rearrangements. Entries here come from immuneACCESS through TCRdb and include only in-frame sequences with V and J called. Some clones fail to appear in such tables; in the studies checked, an unresolved V gene covers under half of the shortfall, and the cause of the remainder is unknown. V and J calls and clone size come straight from that table; D and trimming were deduced from the DNA. This sample gives 85,000 to 100,000 clones in total; about 85% of them show up just once. Of the sample, 24% falls within the top ten clones.

About this clone itself: What antigen it recognizes has not been identified. No much larger clonotype is one base removed from it; base qualities were not supplied.

Collaborating institutions collected whole blood in K2EDTA tubes following their own protocols. For TCRbeta analysis, collaborator samples were shipped as frozen whole blood, as isolated PBMCs, or as DNA extracted from either sample type. Unmatched junction bases come to 10, with V trimmed by 6 bases and J by 1 base. Looking up the germline V gene yields CDR1 SGHVS and CDR2 FQNEAQ. The CDR3 runs 16 amino acids, cysteine and phenylalanine included. CDR3 DNA only is kept here, 48 bases in frame from base 1. This chain joins TRBV7-8 to TRBJ2-5, with 8 junctional bases fitting TRBD2. The sequence derives from a human donor in a cohort sampled during active COVID-19. Sequences were obtained from peripheral blood. The encoded CDR3 is CASRSPGRAAQETQYF. The DNA sequence is TGTGCCAGCAGATCCCCCGGGAGGGCCGCCCAAGAGACCCAGTACTTC.